This is a list of T cell receptor beta chains from one sample in a study of T cell changes during pregnancy in multiple sclerosis. Profiling relied on immunoSEQ multiplex PCR, and the TCRdb table lists in-frame clones only, not all of them. Of around 40,000 clones detected, about 91% appear once; the ten largest clones hold less than 0.9%. Sequencing used CD4+ T cells from peripheral blood mononuclear cells, obtained before pregnancy. Receptors were obtained from a female donor with multiple sclerosis, enrolled in a pregnancy study. Each CDR3 is given with its conserved first and last residue. The order of the fields is J gene, V gene, CDR3 protein.

>TRBJ2-5|TRBV30
CAWSRPHIVMTPGTQYF
>TRBJ1-5|TRBV9
CASSAGTNSNLPQHF
>TRBJ2-7|TRBV7-2
CASSLRWQGTYEQYF
>TRBJ1-6|TRBV30
CAWISGYYNSPLHF
>TRBJ1-2|TRBV6-5
CASSPGQGRGYTF
>TRBJ1-1|TRBV27
CASSLLQGVSTEAFF
>TRBJ2-7|TRBV6-5
CASSYPDSPPGYEQYF
>TRBJ2-1|TRBV19
CASSIGDRLYNEQFF
>TRBJ1-1|TRBV7-9
CASSTPLGVGTEAFF
>TRBJ2-5|TRBV6-1
CASSEIRETQYF
>TRBJ2-1|TRBV19
CASSIPRGAAYNEQFF
>TRBJ1-3|TRBV9
CASSVASSGNTIYF
>TRBJ1-4|TRBV6-4
CASSDGADNEKLFF
>TRBJ1-5|TRBV5-1
CASSFGDNQPQHF
>TRBJ1-1|TRBV27
CASSFRQANTEAFF
>TRBJ1-6|TRBV9
CASSAGDREVSPLHF
>TRBJ1-1|TRBV7-3
CASSYGRLDTEAFF
>TRBJ2-2|TRBV21-1
CASSKAQRGRNTGELFF
>TRBJ2-1|TRBV19
CASSIGQGSSYNEQFF
>TRBJ1-1|TRBV27
CASSLQGGTEAFF
>TRBJ2-2|TRBV2
CASLRQGRTGELFF
>TRBJ2-7|TRBV19
CASSSGGGLAGYYEQYF
>TRBJ1-3|TRBV9
CASSASAGQLSGNTIYF
>TRBJ2-7|TRBV5-4
CASSRGQGRNEQYF
>TRBJ2-7|TRBV5-6
CASSLYRGSYEQYF
>TRBJ2-5|TRBV9
CASSVAPLAGGKRAQETQYF
>TRBJ1-2|TRBV7-2
CASSSHRDRVDGYTF
>TRBJ2-6|TRBV6-4
CATQTSGGARLEAGANVLTF
>TRBJ2-2|TRBV5-1
CASSSGIGELFF
>TRBJ2-7|TRBV5-4
CASSRVSSYEQYF
>TRBJ2-1|TRBV2
CASSEGGFYEQFF
>TRBJ1-5|TRBV5-5
CASSLKQVNQPQHF
>TRBJ2-5|TRBV5-4
CASSLTSGGEETQYF
>TRBJ2-2|TRBV5-8
CASIRGLATGELFF
>TRBJ2-1|TRBV20-1
CSAWLTNEQFF
>TRBJ1-2|TRBV19
CASNGRGGGNYGYTF
>TRBJ2-4|TRBV4-2
CASSQLTDWEAKNIQYF
>TRBJ2-3|TRBV7-3
CASSLDRGGTDTQYF
>TRBJ1-2|TRBV5-6
CASGIEDRGLNGYTF
>TRBJ2-4|TRBV7-2
CASSPRGWDSNIQYF
>TRBJ1-1|TRBV5-6
CASSSTVQVPTEAFF
>TRBJ1-2|TRBV5-6
CASSLGYRDANYGYTF
>TRBJ2-1|TRBV19
CASNSGTSGFGEQFF
>TRBJ1-2|TRBV7-2
CASSPGTGQGYGYTF
>TRBJ2-1|TRBV7-3
CASSSGTSSHEQFF
>TRBJ1-1|TRBV7-2
CASSRDTEAFF
>TRBJ1-4|TRBV9
CASSPFLGAGEKLFF
>TRBJ1-6|TRBV6-5
CASSLTGLGSPLHF
>TRBJ2-3|TRBV18
CASSPGTSVLDTQYF
>TRBJ2-5|TRBV5-1
CASSLAGGETQYF
>TRBJ1-4|TRBV4-2
CASSQAFPGVREKLFF
>TRBJ2-1|TRBV6-5
CASKDSGSSYNEQFF
>TRBJ1-6|TRBV6-1
CASSEFIIINSPLHF
>TRBJ1-5|TRBV5-4
CASSSQGEQPQHF
>TRBJ2-7|TRBV29-1
CSVGGPGYEQYF
>TRBJ1-1|TRBV5-6
CASSLVSTANTEAFF
>TRBJ1-5|TRBV10-3
CAISENGGNQPQHF